This T cell receptor (beta chain) was sequenced in a study of response to subunit inactivated influenza vaccine. The V end was cut by 0 bases, the J end by 7 bases, with 13 bases between. In germline, CDR1 is SGHRS, CDR2 YFSETQ. This CDR3 is 14 amino acids long. This clonotype has just a few counts. Its target is not known. MiXCR, applied by TCRdb to the RT-PCR reads, yields one record per CDR3 protein. The sample lists 450,000 to 550,000 distinct CDR3 sequences; about 25% were seen once. Findings of the study overall: T cells newly recruited by each seasonal influenza vaccination are few, the authors suggested.

Sequences were derived from CD4+ T cells sorted from PBMCs, sampled roughly 5 days after vaccination. V is TRBV5-1 and J is TRBJ2-5; either TRBD1 or TRBD2 may fit D (5 bases each). This receptor was taken from a man aged 50-60 years who received an inactivated influenza vaccine. For the CDR3, the DNA is TGCGCCAGCAGCTTGGGGGGACGCGAAGGGACCCAGTACTTC. This codes for CASSLGGREGTQYF.